Shown below are 9 T cell receptor beta chains from a single sample sequenced in a study of cytomegalovirus exposure and HLA in healthy donors. 60 Vbeta and 13 Jbeta primers were used in PCR. The table came from immunoSEQ multiplex PCR; TCRdb's copy has only in-frame clones and leaves some out. The sample yields about 150,000 clones, 81% seen once. The specimen was PBMCs. These receptors were taken from a man aged 45 to 65 in good health and CMV-seropositive.

The chain recombines TRBV7-2 with TRBJ2-5; the match to TRBD2 covers 7 bases. The CDR3 has 16 amino acids. Germline V gene sequence: CDR1 SGHTA, CDR2 FQGNSA. Trimming took 1 base from V and 1 from J; bases not matched to a gene: 6. CDR3: CASSLGGGGGQETQYF. The CDR3 DNA sequence: TGTGCCAGCAGCTTAGGGGGTGGGGGGGGCCAAGAGACCCAGTACTTC.

The rearrangement links TRBV28 to TRBJ1-2, with D possibly being TRBD1 (5 bases). V was clipped by 6 bases and J by 2 bases, with 10 bases between them. The CDR3 covers 13 residues. The germline V gene has CDR1 MDHEN and CDR2 SYDVKM. In nucleotides, the CDR3 is TGTGCCAGCAGGCCCGACAGCAACTATGGCTACACCTTC. Translated: CASRPDSNYGYTF.

A word on this clone: Other nucleotide sequences in the sample specify the same CDR3. The CDR3: CASSPGGTEAFF. CDR3 bases: TGTGCCAGCAGTCCGGGGGGCACTGAAGCTTTCTTT. The V and J genes are TRBV6-6 and TRBJ1-1, with D possibly TRBD1 on 5 matching bases. The CDR3 runs 12 residues. CDR1 and CDR2 (germline): MNHNY, SVGAGI (reference sequence). Trimming took off 5 bases at V and 4 bases at J, with 8 bases between the two ends.

This clone was seen once. The chain uses TRBV4-2 and TRBJ1-1; D gene unclear. V gave up 1 base and J gave up 5 bases, with 20 bases separating them. Germline V lookup: CDR1 LGHNA, CDR2 YNFKEQ. The CDR3 loop spans 17 amino acids. Here the CDR3 DNA reads TGTGCCAGCAGCCAAGTTGGGAGTGGGAGAATACAGACTGAAGCTTTCTTT. Translating it yields CASSQVGSGRIQTEAFF.

The V call is TRBV7-8, the J call TRBJ1-1; D gene unclear. V was cut by 6 bases and J by 2 bases, with 16 bases left in between. The CDR3 is made up of 15 amino acids. Germline CDR1 and CDR2: SGHVS and FQNEAQ. The CDR3 bases are TGTGCCAGCAGTCCTAGTGATGACTCCAACACTGAAGCTTTCTTT. Translated: CASSPSDDSNTEAFF.

The rearrangement links TRBV19 to TRBJ1-3; weak D call: TRBD1 (6 bases). The V gene lost 3 bases and the J gene lost 4 bases, with 10 bases spanning the gap. Per the germline V gene, CDR1 is LNHDA and CDR2 is SQIVND (reference sequence). This CDR3 is built from 14 residues. CDR3 DNA sequence: TGTGCCAGTAGTATGGGGACACTCGGAAACACCATATATTTT. Its protein product is CASSMGTLGNTIYF.

About this clone itself: Other DNA sequences within the sample encode an identical CDR3. The genes are TRBV6-5 and TRBJ2-7, with a possible D match to TRBD2 (6 bases). The V end was cut by 7 bases, the J end by 0 bases, with 13 bases between. The length of the CDR3 is 14 residues. CDR1 MNHEY and CDR2 SVGAGI come from the germline V gene. The CDR3 region has the DNA TGTGCCAGCACCCCCCCGGGGGTCTCCTACGAGCAGTACTTC. Its translation is CASTPPGVSYEQYF.

The rearrangement uses TRBV7-8 and TRBJ2-7; a weak D match, TRBD1 (5 bases). V lost 5 bases, J lost 7 bases, and 18 bases lay in between. Germline V CDR1 and CDR2: SGHVS, FQNEAQ. The CDR3 length is 14 residues. CDR3 in DNA: TGTGCCAGCAGCAACGGCCCTCAGGGCCGAGAGCAGTACTTC. This encodes CASSNGPQGREQYF. Supplemented by reference TRBV7-8 and TRBJ2-7, the full variable domain reads GAGVSQSPRYKVAKRGQDVALRCDPISGHVSLFWYQQALGQGPEFLTYFQNEAQLDKSGLPSDRFFAERPEGSVSTLKIQRTQQEDSAVYLCASSNGPQGREQYFGPGTRLTVT.

The chain is built from TRBV27 and TRBJ2-2; TRBD2 aligns across 9 bases. Germline values: CDR1 MNHEY, CDR2 SMNVEV (reference sequence). With V trimmed by 7 bases and J by 2 bases, 8 bases remained unmatched. The CDR3 is 16 amino acids. The CDR3: CASKNSGRRNTGELFF. In DNA, the CDR3 is TGTGCCAGCAAAAATAGCGGGAGACGTAACACCGGGGAGCTGTTTTTT.